The TCR beta chain described here comes from a study of technical replicates of blood from a few donors. Some clones are missing from TCRdb's copy, which holds only in-frame ones; the method was immunoSEQ multiplex PCR. The data hold 75,000 to 85,000 clones, with nearly 97% observed a single time. V dropped 5 bases and J dropped 8 bases, with 13 bases sitting between them. The germline V gene encodes CDR1 MDHEN and CDR2 SYDVKM. The CDR3 sequence is 13 residues long. This chain uses TRBV28 with TRBJ2-1; D might be TRBD1 (6 bases). This clonotype originated in a human donor in good health. What was sequenced was T cells isolated from PBMCs. This CDR3 is CASSLTGPYEQFF. CDR3 in DNA: TGTGCCAGCAGTCTGACAGGCCCCTATGAGCAGTTCTTC. The whole variable domain, filled in from reference TRBV28 and TRBJ2-1, reads DVKVTQSSRYLVKRTGEKVFLECVQDMDHENMFWYRQDPGLGLRLIYFSYDVKMKEKGDIPEGYSVSREKKERFSLILESASTNQTSMYLCASSLTGPYEQFFGPGTRLTVL.